A selection of T cell receptor beta chains follows, all from one sample in a study of Ad26.COV2.S vaccination and SARS-CoV-2 variants. Clones were sequenced by immunoSEQ multiplex PCR, and TCRdb holds only the in-frame ones, with some missing. The sample consists of about 460,000 clones, roughly nine tenths of them appearing once. This sample comprised peripheral blood, obtained in a trial of Ad26.COV2.S vaccine versus placebo. These receptors all stem from a person between 18 and 65 years old who received the Ad26.COV2.S COVID-19 vaccine or a placebo. The conserved cysteine and the conserved F or W are not part of the CDR3 here. The D gene is left open where the match is weak. Size values are once, few and many counts, or a class for expanded clones, and some rows have none.

d_call	v_call	cdr3_length	clone_size	j_call	cdr3_aa
-	TRBV6-2/TRBV6-3	11	-	TRBJ1-2	ASSSGRGYGYT
TRBD2	TRBV30	16	-	TRBJ2-1	AWRTSGGPPVSYNEQF
-	TRBV7-3	13	-	TRBJ2-2	ASSIGPANTGELF
-	TRBV28	12	once	TRBJ2-7	ASGDRLTSTEQY
-	TRBV3-1/TRBV3-2	12	-	TRBJ1-2	ASSQGQTNYGYT
-	TRBV7-9	10	-	TRBJ1-6	ASSLVLGPLH
-	TRBV18	13	-	TRBJ1-3	ASSADGGTGNTIY
-	TRBV10-3	11	-	TRBJ2-1	AISESGWNEQF
-	TRBV2	15	-	TRBJ1-1	ASRWGQGNRLGAEAF
TRBD1	TRBV7-9	14	-	TRBJ2-2	ASSTPGTGRTGELF
TRBD2	TRBV10-3	16	once	TRBJ2-1	AISEGLAGGWSYNEQF
-	TRBV28	15	-	TRBJ2-5	ASSSGFLLDGQETQY
-	TRBV11-2	13	once	TRBJ1-1	ASSFHGTENTEAF
TRBD2	TRBV4-1	17	-	TRBJ2-1	ASSQTTSSSGRLNTEQF
-	TRBV6-1	11	few	TRBJ1-1	ASSEQQNTEAF
-	TRBV28	11	-	TRBJ2-3	ASSQGSTDTQY
-	TRBV3-1/TRBV3-2	10	-	TRBJ2-1	ASSQVENEQF
TRBD1	TRBV30	14	-	TRBJ2-5	AWSDLTGIVQETQY
TRBD1	TRBV27	13	-	TRBJ2-7	ASSSPGQGIDEQY
-	TRBV7-3	14	once	TRBJ2-2	ASSLSRAVNTGELF